This T cell receptor (beta chain) emerged from a study of T cells in Graves' hyperthyroidism and ophthalmopathy. Overall study context: Peripheral blood draws took place at initial diagnosis, ahead of any treatment.

Germline CDR1 reads WNHNN; CDR2 reads SYGVQD (reference sequence). The CDR3 consists of 13 residues. The V end was cut by 3 bases, the J end by 2 bases, with 8 bases between. RNA transcripts yielded amplified TCR beta CDR3 regions. The HTBI primer set served for first-round RT-PCR of the TCR CDR3. TCRdb itself ran the multiplex PCR reads through MiXCR, one entry per CDR3 protein. Among some 420,000 distinct CDR3 sequences listed, roughly 13% were seen once. Patients showing uncontrolled infection, other autoimmune disease, pregnancy or lactation were ineligible. The gene calls are TRBV10-1 and TRBJ2-7; possible D gene TRBD1, 5 bases. The sample comprised blood. This clonotype was obtained from a woman aged 18-35 years with Graves' hyperthyroidism. The CDR3 protein is CASSEGAAYEQYF. CDR3 DNA: TGCGCCAGCAGTGAAGGGGCGGCCTACGAGCAGTACTTC.